This T cell receptor beta chain was found in a study of cytomegalovirus exposure and HLA in healthy donors. Study observations and caveats: In a later analysis, TCR beta V- and J-gene trimming showed a link to a missense DCLRE1C variant. Most TCR sequences showed up rarely, but some public TCRs showed up in many donors.

As for this clone: What it binds is unknown.

The PCR ran on 60 Vbeta and 13 Jbeta primers. Assay: immunoSEQ multiplex PCR; the TCRdb copy retains only in-frame clones and omits some. The sample gives some 150,000 clones, 79% of which show up once; about 2% is in the top ten. Trimming cost V 3 bases and J 5 bases, with 11 bases left between them. The CDR3 spans 13 residues. Germline assignment: CDR1 SGHTA and CDR2 FQGNSA. This receptor was identified in a woman aged 45 to 65 in good health and CMV-seronegative. The chain uses TRBV7-2 and TRBJ2-7, with a possible D match to TRBD1 (6 bases). Sequencing input: PBMCs. CDR3 region: CASSFGTINEQYF. CDR3 in DNA: TGTGCCAGCAGCTTCGGGACAATCAACGAGCAGTACTTC.